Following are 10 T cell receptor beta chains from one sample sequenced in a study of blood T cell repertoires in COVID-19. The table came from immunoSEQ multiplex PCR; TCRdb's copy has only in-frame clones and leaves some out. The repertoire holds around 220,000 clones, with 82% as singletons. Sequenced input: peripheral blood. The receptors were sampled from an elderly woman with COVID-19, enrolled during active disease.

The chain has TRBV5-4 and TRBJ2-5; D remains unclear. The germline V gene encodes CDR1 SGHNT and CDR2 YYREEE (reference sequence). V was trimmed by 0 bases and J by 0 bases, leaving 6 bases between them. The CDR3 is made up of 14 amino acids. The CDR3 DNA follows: TGTGCCAGCAGCTTGGTGTTTAACCAAGAGACCCAGTACTTC. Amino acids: CASSLVFNQETQYF.

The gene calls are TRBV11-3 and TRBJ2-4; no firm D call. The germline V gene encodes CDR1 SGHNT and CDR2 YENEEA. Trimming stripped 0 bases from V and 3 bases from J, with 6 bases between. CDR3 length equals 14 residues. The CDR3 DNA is TGTGCCAGCAGCTTAGACAGTGGCAAAAACATTCAGTACTTC. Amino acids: CASSLDSGKNIQYF.

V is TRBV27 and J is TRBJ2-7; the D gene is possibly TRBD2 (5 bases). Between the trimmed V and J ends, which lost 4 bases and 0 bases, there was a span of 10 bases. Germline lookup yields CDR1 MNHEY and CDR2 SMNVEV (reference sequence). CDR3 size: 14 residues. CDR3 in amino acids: CASSWRASSYEQYF. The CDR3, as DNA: TGTGCCAGCAGTTGGCGGGCAAGCTCCTACGAGCAGTACTTC.

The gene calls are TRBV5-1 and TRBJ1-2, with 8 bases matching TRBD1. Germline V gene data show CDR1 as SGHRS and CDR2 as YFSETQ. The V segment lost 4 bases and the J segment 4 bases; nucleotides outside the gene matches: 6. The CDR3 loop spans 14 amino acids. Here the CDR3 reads CASSQGQELYGYTF. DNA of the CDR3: TGCGCCAGCAGCCAGGGACAGGAGCTCTATGGCTACACCTTC.

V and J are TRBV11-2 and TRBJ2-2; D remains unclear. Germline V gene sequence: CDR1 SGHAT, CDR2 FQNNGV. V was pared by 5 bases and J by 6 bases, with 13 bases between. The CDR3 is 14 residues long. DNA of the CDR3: TGTGCCAGCAGCCGCTCCGGGTCCGCCGGGGAGCTGTTTTTT. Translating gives CASSRSGSAGELFF. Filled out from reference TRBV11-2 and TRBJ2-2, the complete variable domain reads EAGVAQSPRYKIIEKRQSVAFWCNPISGHATLYWYQQILGQGPKLLIQFQNNGVVDDSQLPKDRFSAERLKGVDSTLKIQPAKLEDSAVYLCASSRSGSAGELFFGEGSRLTVL.

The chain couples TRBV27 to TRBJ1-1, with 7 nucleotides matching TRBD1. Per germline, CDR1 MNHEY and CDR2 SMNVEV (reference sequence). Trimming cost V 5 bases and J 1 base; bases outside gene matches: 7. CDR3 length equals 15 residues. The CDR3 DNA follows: TGTGCCAGCAGTAGACAGGGTTTTGGGAACACTGAAGCTTTCTTT. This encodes CASSRQGFGNTEAFF.

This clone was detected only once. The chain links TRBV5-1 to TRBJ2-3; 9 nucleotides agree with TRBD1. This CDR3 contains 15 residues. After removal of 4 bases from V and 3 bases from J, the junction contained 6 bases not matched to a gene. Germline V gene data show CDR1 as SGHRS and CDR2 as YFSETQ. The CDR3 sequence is CASSIRGQGTDTQYF. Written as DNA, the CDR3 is TGCGCCAGCAGCATCCGGGGACAGGGTACAGATACGCAGTATTTT.

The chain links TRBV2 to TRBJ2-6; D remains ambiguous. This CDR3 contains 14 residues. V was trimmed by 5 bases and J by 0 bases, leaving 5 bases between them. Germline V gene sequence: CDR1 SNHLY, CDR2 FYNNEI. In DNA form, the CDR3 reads TGTGCCAGCAGTTTGGCCTCTGGGGCCAACGTCCTGACTTTC. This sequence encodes CASSLASGANVLTF.

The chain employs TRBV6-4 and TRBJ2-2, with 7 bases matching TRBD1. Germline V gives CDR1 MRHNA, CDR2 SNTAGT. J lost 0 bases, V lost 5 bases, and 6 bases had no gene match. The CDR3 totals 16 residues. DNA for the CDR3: TGTGCCAGCAGTAAACAGGGGAATACGAACACCGGGGAGCTGTTTTTT. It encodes CASSKQGNTNTGELFF.

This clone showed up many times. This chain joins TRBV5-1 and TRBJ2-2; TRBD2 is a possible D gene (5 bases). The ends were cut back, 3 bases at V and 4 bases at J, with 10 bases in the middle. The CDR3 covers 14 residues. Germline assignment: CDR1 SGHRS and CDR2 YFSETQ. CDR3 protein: CASSSHSGTGELFF. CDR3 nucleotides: TGCGCCAGCAGCTCGCACAGCGGCACCGGGGAGCTGTTTTTT.